This T cell receptor beta chain was retrieved from a study of cytomegalovirus exposure and HLA in healthy donors. PCR amplification relied on 60 Vbeta primers (plus 13 Jbeta primers). Method: immunoSEQ multiplex PCR; TCRdb's copy keeps in-frame clones and lacks some. This table has nearly 200,000 clones, roughly 81% appearing once. This CDR3 contains 16 residues. V dropped 4 bases and J dropped 0 bases, with 13 bases sitting between them. Germline-derived CDR1 and CDR2 are MNHNS and SASEGT. This chain uses TRBV6-1 with TRBJ1-3; D gene unclear. The sequence was collected from a woman aged 30 to 39 in good health and CMV-seropositive. The sequenced sample was PBMCs. CDR3 loop: CASSAFDGLSGNTIYF. The CDR3 DNA is TGTGCCAGCAGTGCGTTCGACGGACTCTCTGGAAACACCATATATTTT.